A selection of T cell receptor beta chains follows, all from one sample in a study of blood T cell repertoires in COVID-19. The data were produced by immunoSEQ multiplex PCR, yet TCRdb's version contains in-frame clones alone and is incomplete. The sample includes some 520,000 clones, roughly 89% seen only once; the top ten take approximately 0.9%. Material: peripheral blood. These receptors were taken from a man aged 18 to 29 with COVID-19, enrolled during active disease. Each CDR3 is given with its conserved first and last residue. D genes are given only for firm matches. For some rows the clone size is stated as once, few or many, or as a class when expanded; others skip it.

clone_size: .; v_call: TRBV18; d_call: TRBD2; j_call: TRBJ2-1; cdr3_aa: CASSPPGLAGSSYNEQFF; cdr3_nt: TGTGCCAGCTCACCCCCGGGACTAGCGGGGAGCTCCTACAATGAGCAGTTCTTC
clone_size: .; v_call: TRBV20-1; d_call: TRBD1; j_call: TRBJ2-2; cdr3_aa: CSASPGTGIGELFF; cdr3_nt: TGCAGTGCCAGTCCCGGGACAGGGATCGGGGAGCTGTTTTTT
clone_size: few; v_call: TRBV14; d_call: TRBD1; j_call: TRBJ1-2; cdr3_aa: CASSQGGLRDRTDDGYTF; cdr3_nt: TGTGCCAGCAGCCAAGGAGGACTCCGGGACAGGACTGATGATGGCTACACCTTC
clone_size: .; v_call: TRBV7-9; d_call: TRBD1; j_call: TRBJ1-2; cdr3_aa: CASSLIRTGSLNYGYTF; cdr3_nt: TGTGCCAGCAGCTTAATCCGGACAGGGTCCCTTAACTATGGCTACACCTTC
clone_size: .; v_call: TRBV7-9; d_call: .; j_call: TRBJ2-1; cdr3_aa: CASSSPRNHNEQFF; cdr3_nt: TGTGCCAGCAGCTCCCCTAGAAACCACAATGAGCAGTTCTTC
clone_size: .; v_call: TRBV4-1; d_call: TRBD1; j_call: TRBJ2-2; cdr3_aa: CASSQAGQGRGELFF; cdr3_nt: TGCGCCAGCAGCCAAGCAGGACAGGGAAGAGGGGAGCTGTTTTTT
clone_size: .; v_call: TRBV29-1; d_call: TRBD1; j_call: TRBJ1-1; cdr3_aa: CSVWTGLNTEAFF; cdr3_nt: TGCAGCGTTTGGACAGGGTTGAACACTGAAGCTTTCTTT
clone_size: .; v_call: TRBV6-4; d_call: TRBD2; j_call: TRBJ2-3; cdr3_aa: CASRLSGGPQYF; cdr3_nt: TGTGCCAGCAGGCTGAGCGGGGGCCCGCAGTATTTT
clone_size: .; v_call: TRBV3-1/TRBV3-2; d_call: .; j_call: TRBJ2-2; cdr3_aa: CASSQVVGRGTGELFF; cdr3_nt: TGTGCCAGCAGCCAAGTAGTGGGGCGGGGCACCGGGGAGCTGTTTTTT
clone_size: .; v_call: TRBV11-2; d_call: .; j_call: TRBJ2-5; cdr3_aa: CASSLAVQETQYF; cdr3_nt: TGTGCCAGCAGCTTAGCAGTTCAAGAGACCCAGTACTTC
clone_size: few; v_call: TRBV6-5; d_call: TRBD2; j_call: TRBJ2-3; cdr3_aa: CATARSGVGTDTQYF; cdr3_nt: TGTGCCACCGCGAGGAGCGGGGTTGGCACAGATACGCAGTATTTT
clone_size: once; v_call: TRBV2; d_call: .; j_call: TRBJ1-5; cdr3_aa: CASSPVLRGNQPQHF; cdr3_nt: TGTGCCAGTTCTCCCGTACTACGGGGCAATCAGCCCCAGCATTTT
clone_size: .; v_call: TRBV11-2; d_call: .; j_call: TRBJ2-5; cdr3_aa: CASSSRKGDSYQETQYF; cdr3_nt: TGTGCCAGCAGCTCACGGAAAGGCGACAGTTACCAAGAGACCCAGTACTTC
clone_size: .; v_call: TRBV7-2; d_call: .; j_call: TRBJ2-5; cdr3_aa: CASSSVETQYF; cdr3_nt: TGTGCCAGCAGCTCAGTTGAGACCCAGTACTTC
clone_size: once; v_call: TRBV2; d_call: TRBD1; j_call: TRBJ1-6; cdr3_aa: CASSDWAGGESPLHF; cdr3_nt: TGTGCCAGCAGTGATTGGGCAGGGGGCGAATCACCCCTCCACTTT
clone_size: .; v_call: TRBV6-5; d_call: TRBD1; j_call: TRBJ2-1; cdr3_aa: CASSRGQPRDEQFF; cdr3_nt: TGTGCCAGCAGTCGGGGACAGCCACGGGATGAGCAGTTCTTC
clone_size: .; v_call: TRBV4-1; d_call: .; j_call: TRBJ1-2; cdr3_aa: CASTLAGTPANYGYTF; cdr3_nt: TGCGCCAGCACCCTAGCGGGGACACCTGCTAACTATGGCTACACCTTC
clone_size: .; v_call: TRBV5-4; d_call: TRBD2; j_call: TRBJ2-3; cdr3_aa: CASSLGSASGRSGDTQYF; cdr3_nt: TGTGCCAGCAGCTTGGGCTCGGCTAGCGGGAGATCTGGGGATACGCAGTATTTT
clone_size: .; v_call: TRBV6-5; d_call: TRBD2; j_call: TRBJ2-7; cdr3_aa: CASSYISSGPYEQYF; cdr3_nt: TGTGCCAGCAGTTACATCTCTAGCGGGCCCTACGAGCAGTACTTC
clone_size: .; v_call: TRBV11-3; d_call: TRBD1; j_call: TRBJ1-6; cdr3_aa: CASSLDGTGHSPLHF; cdr3_nt: TGTGCCAGCAGCTTAGATGGGACAGGGCACTCACCCCTCCACTTT
clone_size: once; v_call: TRBV2; d_call: .; j_call: TRBJ1-5; cdr3_aa: CASSEGAGAFQPQHF; cdr3_nt: TGTGCCAGCAGTGAAGGGGCAGGGGCCTTTCAGCCCCAGCATTTT
clone_size: .; v_call: TRBV9; d_call: .; j_call: TRBJ2-6; cdr3_aa: CASSFGGSGANVLTF; cdr3_nt: TGTGCCAGCAGCTTCGGGGGCTCTGGGGCCAACGTCCTGACTTTC
clone_size: .; v_call: TRBV28; d_call: .; j_call: TRBJ1-5; cdr3_aa: CASSRNRASNQPQHF; cdr3_nt: TGTGCCAGCAGTCGAAACAGGGCAAGCAATCAGCCCCAGCATTTT
clone_size: .; v_call: TRBV10-2; d_call: TRBD1; j_call: TRBJ2-3; cdr3_aa: CASTDRGTDTQYF; cdr3_nt: TGCGCCAGCACGGACAGGGGCACAGATACGCAGTATTTT
clone_size: few; v_call: TRBV10-1; d_call: .; j_call: TRBJ2-1; cdr3_aa: CASSESSGSMNNEQFF; cdr3_nt: TGCGCCAGCAGTGAGTCATCCGGGAGTATGAACAATGAGCAGTTCTTC
clone_size: .; v_call: TRBV6-5; d_call: .; j_call: TRBJ2-7; cdr3_aa: CASSTTGTLYEQYF; cdr3_nt: TGTGCCAGCAGCACAACCGGGACTCTGTACGAGCAGTACTTC
clone_size: .; v_call: TRBV30; d_call: TRBD1; j_call: TRBJ1-4; cdr3_aa: CAWSEGTANNEKLFF; cdr3_nt: TGTGCCTGGAGTGAAGGGACAGCTAATAATGAAAAACTGTTTTTT
clone_size: .; v_call: TRBV30; d_call: TRBD2; j_call: TRBJ2-5; cdr3_aa: CAWGDLAGMGPETQYF; cdr3_nt: TGTGCCTGGGGAGACCTAGCGGGGATGGGGCCAGAGACCCAGTACTTC
clone_size: once; v_call: TRBV11-3; d_call: TRBD2; j_call: TRBJ2-1; cdr3_aa: CASSLPRLAGNEQFF; cdr3_nt: TGTGCCAGCAGCTTACCCCGACTAGCGGGCAATGAGCAGTTCTTC
clone_size: .; v_call: TRBV7-2; d_call: TRBD1; j_call: TRBJ1-2; cdr3_aa: CASSLVRGGSNYGYTF; cdr3_nt: TGTGCCAGCAGCTTAGTCAGAGGGGGCAGTAACTATGGCTACACCTTC
clone_size: .; v_call: TRBV18; d_call: .; j_call: TRBJ2-3; cdr3_aa: CASSSQGSTDTQYF; cdr3_nt: TGTGCCAGCTCATCGCAGGGATCCACAGATACGCAGTATTTT
clone_size: .; v_call: TRBV11-3; d_call: .; j_call: TRBJ2-2; cdr3_aa: CASSLDLYSGELFF; cdr3_nt: TGTGCCAGCAGCTTAGATCTATATTCCGGGGAGCTGTTTTTT
clone_size: .; v_call: TRBV7-8; d_call: .; j_call: TRBJ2-1; cdr3_aa: CASSRDMWTYNEQFF; cdr3_nt: TGTGCCAGCAGCAGGGACATGTGGACCTACAATGAGCAGTTCTTC
clone_size: once; v_call: TRBV7-9; d_call: TRBD1; j_call: TRBJ2-7; cdr3_aa: CASSPGTGESYEQYF; cdr3_nt: TGTGCCAGCAGCCCAGGGACAGGCGAATCTTACGAGCAGTACTTC
clone_size: few; v_call: TRBV7-9; d_call: .; j_call: TRBJ2-7; cdr3_aa: CASSLRVGYEQYF; cdr3_nt: TGTGCCAGCAGCTTGCGGGTGGGCTACGAGCAGTACTTC
clone_size: once; v_call: TRBV5-1; d_call: TRBD1; j_call: TRBJ2-1; cdr3_aa: CASSLVGTGDEQFF; cdr3_nt: TGCGCCAGCAGCTTGGTCGGGACAGGAGATGAGCAGTTCTTC
clone_size: .; v_call: TRBV30; d_call: .; j_call: TRBJ1-1; cdr3_aa: CAWSVSGSGAFF; cdr3_nt: TGTGCCTGGAGTGTTAGTGGGAGCGGAGCTTTCTTT
clone_size: .; v_call: TRBV25-1; d_call: .; j_call: TRBJ1-1; cdr3_aa: CASSDEENTEAFF; cdr3_nt: TGTGCCAGCAGTGATGAGGAGAACACTGAAGCTTTCTTT
clone_size: .; v_call: TRBV7-2; d_call: .; j_call: TRBJ2-3; cdr3_aa: CASSITRANTDTQYF; cdr3_nt: TGTGCCAGCAGCATAACTAGGGCGAACACAGATACGCAGTATTTT
clone_size: .; v_call: TRBV2; d_call: .; j_call: TRBJ1-1; cdr3_aa: CASSDVPGGRADNEAFF; cdr3_nt: TGTGCCAGCAGTGATGTCCCCGGTGGGAGGGCGGACAATGAAGCTTTCTTT
clone_size: few; v_call: TRBV5-6; d_call: TRBD1; j_call: TRBJ1-2; cdr3_aa: CASSSYDRVNGYTF; cdr3_nt: TGTGCCAGCAGCTCTTATGACAGGGTTAACGGCTACACCTTC
clone_size: .; v_call: TRBV2; d_call: .; j_call: TRBJ2-7; cdr3_aa: CASTEEYEQYF; cdr3_nt: TGTGCCAGCACGGAGGAGTACGAGCAGTACTTC
clone_size: few; v_call: TRBV11-2; d_call: .; j_call: TRBJ2-7; cdr3_aa: CASSPPLLYSSSYEQYF; cdr3_nt: TGTGCCAGCAGCCCCCCCCTGCTATACTCCTCCTCCTACGAGCAGTACTTC
clone_size: .; v_call: TRBV28; d_call: TRBD1; j_call: TRBJ1-6; cdr3_aa: CASSKDRGRNSPLHF; cdr3_nt: TGTGCCAGCAGTAAAGACAGGGGAAGAAATTCACCCCTCCACTTT
clone_size: .; v_call: TRBV4-2; d_call: .; j_call: TRBJ2-3; cdr3_aa: CASSQVPGIYTDTQYF; cdr3_nt: TGTGCCAGCAGCCAAGTACCGGGAATATACACAGATACGCAGTATTTT
clone_size: .; v_call: TRBV4-2; d_call: .; j_call: TRBJ2-1; cdr3_aa: CASSQSLSGINEQFF; cdr3_nt: TGTGCCAGCAGCCAATCCCTTAGCGGAATCAATGAGCAGTTCTTC
clone_size: .; v_call: TRBV7-3; d_call: .; j_call: TRBJ1-1; cdr3_aa: CASSTTGNTEAFF; cdr3_nt: TGTGCCAGCAGCACGACAGGGAACACTGAAGCTTTCTTT
clone_size: .; v_call: TRBV9; d_call: TRBD1; j_call: TRBJ1-1; cdr3_aa: CASSDRGNTEAFF; cdr3_nt: TGTGCCAGCAGCGACAGGGGAAACACTGAAGCTTTCTTT
clone_size: .; v_call: TRBV7-6; d_call: TRBD1; j_call: TRBJ2-1; cdr3_aa: CASSLVRAGGYNEQFF; cdr3_nt: TGTGCCAGCAGCTTAGTTCGGGCAGGGGGTTACAATGAGCAGTTCTTC
clone_size: .; v_call: TRBV4-2; d_call: TRBD1; j_call: TRBJ1-5; cdr3_aa: CASSPTGGNQPQHF; cdr3_nt: TGTGCCAGCAGCCCGACAGGGGGCAATCAGCCCCAGCATTTT
clone_size: .; v_call: TRBV4-2; d_call: TRBD1; j_call: TRBJ2-7; cdr3_aa: CASSRETGSSYEQYF; cdr3_nt: TGTGCCAGCAGCCGAGAGACAGGGAGCTCCTACGAGCAGTACTTC
clone_size: .; v_call: TRBV19; d_call: TRBD1; j_call: TRBJ1-2; cdr3_aa: CASSPQGAFYGYTF; cdr3_nt: TGTGCCAGTAGTCCCCAGGGGGCCTTCTATGGCTACACCTTC
clone_size: .; v_call: TRBV24-1; d_call: .; j_call: TRBJ1-5; cdr3_aa: CATSYAGDNQPQHF; cdr3_nt: TGTGCCACCAGCTACGCAGGGGATAATCAGCCCCAGCATTTT
clone_size: .; v_call: TRBV5-6; d_call: TRBD2; j_call: TRBJ2-1; cdr3_aa: CASSPPSGGAYNEQFF; cdr3_nt: TGTGCCAGCAGCCCGCCTTCCGGGGGGGCCTACAATGAGCAGTTCTTC
clone_size: .; v_call: TRBV11-2; d_call: TRBD1; j_call: TRBJ2-7; cdr3_aa: CASSQSGTGAYEQYF; cdr3_nt: TGTGCCAGCAGCCAGTCCGGGACAGGAGCCTACGAGCAGTACTTC
clone_size: .; v_call: TRBV6-5; d_call: TRBD1; j_call: TRBJ1-1; cdr3_aa: CASSLGTGNTEAFF; cdr3_nt: TGTGCCAGCAGCCTTGGGACAGGGAACACTGAAGCTTTCTTT
clone_size: .; v_call: TRBV10-2; d_call: TRBD2; j_call: TRBJ2-7; cdr3_aa: CASRPGTSGRNEQYF; cdr3_nt: TGCGCCAGCAGACCCGGGACTAGCGGGAGGAACGAGCAGTACTTC
clone_size: .; v_call: TRBV7-9; d_call: .; j_call: TRBJ1-2; cdr3_aa: CASSLSARGEGFNYGYTF; cdr3_nt: TGTGCCAGCAGCTTAAGTGCCCGCGGGGAGGGCTTTAACTATGGCTACACCTTC
clone_size: .; v_call: TRBV15; d_call: .; j_call: TRBJ1-5; cdr3_aa: CASGAGGNQPQHF; cdr3_nt: TGTGCCAGTGGGGCGGGGGGCAATCAGCCCCAGCATTTT